These T cell receptor beta chains were read from a single sample in a study of blood T cell repertoires in COVID-19. Profiled with immunoSEQ multiplex PCR; TCRdb holds only in-frame clones, not every one. This table has tens of thousands of clones, more than 75% appearing once. Specimen: peripheral blood. These receptor sequences come from a man between 65 and 85 years old with acute or convalescent COVID-19. CDR3s include the opening cysteine and the closing phenylalanine or tryptophan. D genes are given only for firm matches. Part of the rows lack a size; the others show once, few, many or a class for expanded clones.

D gene | clone size | J gene | V gene | CDR3 protein
- | - | TRBJ1-2 | TRBV10-2 | CASSNIRVYGYTF
TRBD1 | - | TRBJ2-1 | TRBV18 | CASSFTGTGVSNEQFF
TRBD1 | - | TRBJ1-2 | TRBV19 | CASLRQGANGYTF
TRBD1 | - | TRBJ2-1 | TRBV28 | CATLTGTGYNEQFF
- | - | TRBJ1-2 | TRBV19 | CASSTRTPWVGYGYTF
TRBD2 | - | TRBJ2-2 | TRBV30 | CAWSGGLAGGGTGELFF
- | - | TRBJ1-3 | TRBV28 | CASSRTLGVSSGNTIYF
TRBD2 | - | TRBJ2-3 | TRBV7-2 | CASSPSSGGPFSTDTQYF
TRBD1 | - | TRBJ1-4 | TRBV28 | CASSNRGWNEKLFF
- | - | TRBJ1-2 | TRBV28 | CASSLRGRYGYTF
- | many | TRBJ2-1 | TRBV10-2 | CASRDYYNEQFF
- | - | TRBJ2-3 | TRBV5-5 | CASSLVERSTDTQYF
- | - | TRBJ1-5 | TRBV19 | CASSMSGGGQPQHF
TRBD1 | once | TRBJ1-2 | TRBV14 | CASSRNRGDGYTF
- | - | TRBJ2-4 | TRBV19 | CASSIGGLAKNIQYF
TRBD2 | - | TRBJ2-7 | TRBV5-6 | CASSLRVAGSYEQYF
- | few | TRBJ1-5 | TRBV5-8 | CASSLWVGAGQPQHF
TRBD1 | few | TRBJ1-5 | TRBV6-5 | CASSYNRGQNQPQHF
TRBD1 | - | TRBJ1-3 | TRBV7-9 | CASSFSSGQGNTIYF
TRBD1 | - | TRBJ1-1 | TRBV28 | CASSSAGTGKDTEAFF
TRBD1 | - | TRBJ2-2 | TRBV2 | CASSETGKNTGELFF
TRBD2 | - | TRBJ2-3 | TRBV6-6 | CASTKTSGSTDTQYF
TRBD1 | - | TRBJ2-2 | TRBV6-5 | CASSLGQGFVRELFF
TRBD2 | few | TRBJ2-5 | TRBV4-1 | CASSQDPSGRKQETQYF
- | few | TRBJ1-4 | TRBV19 | CASSIGGADEKLFF
TRBD1 | few | TRBJ1-4 | TRBV6-5 | CASRGTGAGPEKLFF
- | - | TRBJ1-2 | TRBV6-5 | CASSSGWGYTF
TRBD1 | many | TRBJ1-2 | TRBV7-8 | CASSDPGQGIYGYTF
- | - | TRBJ1-5 | TRBV2 | CASSEARTENQPQHF
TRBD2 | - | TRBJ2-5 | TRBV4-2 | CASSQDPGLAGGETQYF
- | - | TRBJ1-1 | TRBV3-1/TRBV3-2 | CASSQDRRSAGANTEAFF
- | - | TRBJ2-3 | TRBV10-1 | CASSEPIGGTRTDTQYF
- | - | TRBJ2-1 | TRBV29-1 | CSHGTHYSEQFF
- | - | TRBJ1-2 | TRBV28 | CASSLPQVTHYGYTF
- | - | TRBJ1-3 | TRBV7-9 | CASSSGDVAFSGNTIYF
- | - | TRBJ2-1 | TRBV28 | CASSPTSYEQFF
- | - | TRBJ2-2 | TRBV5-4 | CASSPTVFSNTGELFF
- | - | TRBJ1-4 | TRBV29-1 | CSGEGDEKLFF
TRBD1 | - | TRBJ1-5 | TRBV19 | CASSVQGEDLPQHF
- | - | TRBJ2-3 | TRBV2 | CASRIFSQGTLGTDTQYF
- | - | TRBJ2-3 | TRBV6-1 | CASSEPSDTQYF
- | - | TRBJ1-6 | TRBV7-6 | CASSLKDRNYNSPLHF
- | - | TRBJ2-2 | TRBV28 | CASSLSYGGELFF
- | - | TRBJ1-3 | TRBV28 | CATIMGRGNTIYF
TRBD1 | once | TRBJ1-1 | TRBV11-2 | CASSLTGGEDEAFF
- | once | TRBJ2-7 | TRBV4-1 | CASSQEPRTAISSYEQYF
TRBD1 | - | TRBJ1-4 | TRBV7-2 | CASSSTGGNEKLFF
- | - | TRBJ2-7 | TRBV19 | CASSIVGGSYEQYF
- | - | TRBJ1-1 | TRBV29-1 | CSVERASREAFF
- | once | TRBJ2-7 | TRBV18 | CASSPGIGEQYF
- | few | TRBJ1-1 | TRBV7-2 | CASSLGQVRAEAFF
TRBD1 | - | TRBJ2-1 | TRBV7-9 | CASSPGQGARYEQFF
- | - | TRBJ2-3 | TRBV5-8 | CASSLDYFPPDTQYF
TRBD1 | few | TRBJ2-3 | TRBV10-3 | CAISGGTGGIGSDTQYF